Presented here are 28 T cell receptor beta chains from one specimen sequenced in a study of cytomegalovirus exposure and HLA in healthy donors (dated by TCRdb to the late 2010s). The protocol used for the library was the immunoSEQ multiplex PCR assay. TCRdb took this table from immuneACCESS and kept in-frame rearrangements with V and J called. Such tables lack part of the clones; where checked against another copy, unresolved V genes explain under half of the gap, and the rest is unexplained. The sample includes 100,000 to 150,000 clones, with around nine tenths observed a single time. Jointly, the top ten make up approximately 1.5% of the sample. The sample consisted of PBMCs. The source is a man aged 25-45 years in good health and CMV-seronegative.

The CDR3 DNA follows: TGTGCCAGCAGTGGGACAGGGAAATATAGCAATCAGCCCCAGCATTTT. Its protein is CASSGTGKYSNQPQHF. This sequence joins TRBV2 and TRBJ1-5, with 8 bases matching TRBD1. The length of the CDR3 is 16 residues. Per germline, CDR1 SNHLY and CDR2 FYNNEI. Losses at the gene ends were 4 bases for V and 0 bases for J; bases not matched to a gene: 5.

The genes are TRBV23-1 and TRBJ2-5; 9 bases agree with TRBD1. TRBV23-1 is flagged as an ORF with uncertain function. J was trimmed by 5 bases and V by 0 bases; bases with no gene match: 7. The CDR3 is made up of 16 amino acids. CDR3 region: CASSQSGTGSWETQYF. CDR3 in DNA: TGCGCCAGCAGTCAATCAGGGACAGGGAGTTGGGAGACCCAGTACTTC.

The chain links TRBV19 to TRBJ1-2; perhaps TRBD1 as D (5 bases). Germline CDR1 reads LNHDA; CDR2 reads SQIVND (reference sequence). Trimming shortened V by 2 bases and J by 8 bases, and 18 bases separated the two germline ends. The CDR3 spans 15 residues. The DNA of the CDR3 is TGTGCCAGTAGTATATCCAATCAGGGTAACGACGGCTACACCTTC. This translates into CASSISNQGNDGYTF.

CDR3 DNA sequence: TGTGCCAGCGGACTTGAAGGCTACACCTTC. Protein: CASGLEGYTF. V usage is TRBV13 and J usage is TRBJ1-2; D is unclear. CDR3 length equals 10 residues. From germline, CDR1 is PRHDT and CDR2 FYEKMQ (reference sequence). V lost 8 bases and J lost 8, with 9 bases in between.

There are a few counts of this clone. The chain couples TRBV7-2 to TRBJ1-6; the D is unclear. Germline lookup yields CDR1 SGHTA and CDR2 FQGNSA. The CDR3 runs 15 residues. The ends were cut back, 1 base at V and 7 bases at J, with 11 bases in the middle. DNA for the CDR3: TGTGCCAGCAGCTTAGAGGAAGGACTGAATTCACCCCTCCACTTT. Its translation: CASSLEEGLNSPLHF.

As DNA, the CDR3 is TGTGCAAGTCGCTTGAGCAGGGCCAATCAGCCCCAGCATTTT. As protein: CASRLSRANQPQHF. V and J are TRBV12-2 and TRBJ1-5; the listed D gene, TRBD1, was not tested against the DNA. TRBV12-2 is reported as a pseudogene. The length of the CDR3 is 14 residues.

The chain uses TRBV6-1 and TRBJ2-3; a possible D gene is TRBD1 (6 bases). Trimming pared 6 bases from V and 0 bases from J, leaving 13 bases between. Germline loops: CDR1 MNHNS, CDR2 SASEGT. The CDR3 has 15 amino acids. CDR3 amino acids: CASSPEGVSTDTQYF. CDR3 sequence (DNA): TGTGCCAGCAGCCCCGAGGGGGTCAGCACAGATACGCAGTATTTT.

V gene TRBV4-3 combines with J gene TRBJ2-3, with D possibly TRBD2 on 6 matching bases. V gave up 0 bases and J gave up 5 bases, with 15 bases separating them. This CDR3 has 16 amino acids. CDR1 is LGHNA and CDR2 is YSLEER in the germline V gene. The CDR3 nucleotides are TGCGCCAGCAGCCAAGACGCCAATCGCGGGGTAGATACGCAGTATTTT. Its translation is CASSQDANRGVDTQYF.

The rearrangement links TRBV11-2 to TRBJ2-1, with 11 bases aligning to TRBD2. Germline V gene data show CDR1 as SGHAT and CDR2 as FQNNGV. The V gene end was trimmed by 5 bases and the J gene end by 15 bases; junction bases not matched to a gene: 12. The CDR3 covers 14 residues. The CDR3 reads CASSLATSGRSPFF. CDR3 bases: TGTGCCAGCAGCCTGGCAACTAGCGGGAGATCTCCGTTCTTC.

In its sample, this clone was seen once. The rearrangement joins TRBV19 to TRBJ2-7; D may be TRBD2 (6 bases). Germline V gene data show CDR1 as LNHDA and CDR2 as SQIVND (reference sequence). Trimming left V 3 bases short and J 0 bases short, with 9 bases between. The CDR3 contains 14 residues. This CDR3 is CASSITSFSYEQYF. The CDR3 DNA reads as TGTGCCAGTAGTATTACTAGCTTCTCCTACGAGCAGTACTTC.

CDR3 sequence reads: CASSPGLSNQPQHF. The CDR3 nucleotides are TGCGCCAGCAGCCCAGGCCTCAGCAATCAGCCCCAGCATTTT. This chain uses TRBV5-1 with TRBJ1-5, with D unresolved. The CDR3 consists of 14 residues. Trimming shortened V by 4 bases and J by 1 base, and 9 bases separated the two germline ends. CDR1 SGHRS and CDR2 YFSETQ come from the germline V gene.

The chain has TRBV7-9 and TRBJ2-7; 7 nucleotides line up with TRBD1. CDR3 length: 15 residues. Germline trimming cut 5 bases from V and 2 bases from J; bases unmatched to any gene: 9. Germline CDR1 and CDR2: SEHNR and FQNEAQ (reference sequence). CDR3 bases: TGTGCCAGCAGCACTCGGGACAGCCTTACCTACGAGCAGTACTTC. Amino acid sequence: CASSTRDSLTYEQYF.

This clone was detected only a few times. The chain has TRBV10-1 and TRBJ2-1; 8 bases fit TRBD1. Germline-derived CDR1 and CDR2 are WNHNN and SYGVQD (reference sequence). This CDR3 has 15 residues. The junction had 13 bases not matched to a gene; V was cut back by 6 bases and J by 9 bases. Here the CDR3 DNA reads TGCGCCAGCAGGGATGACAGGGGAATAATGAGTGAGCAGTTCTTC. Amino acid sequence: CASRDDRGIMSEQFF.

V is TRBV30 and J is TRBJ2-2; D possibly corresponds to TRBD1 (5 bases). This CDR3 has 15 amino acids. V was clipped by 5 bases and J by 6 bases, with 19 bases between them. Germline V gene sequence: CDR1 GTSNPN, CDR2 SVGIG (reference sequence). CDR3 amino acids: CAWARVLQAPGELFF. DNA of the CDR3: TGTGCCTGGGCCCGAGTTCTACAGGCCCCCGGGGAGCTGTTTTTT.

The chain employs TRBV27 and TRBJ1-1; D may be TRBD1 (6 bases). Looked up from germline, CDR1 is MNHEY and CDR2 is SMNVEV (reference sequence). The V end lost 4 bases, the J end lost 6 bases, and 18 bases lay between the germline ends. This CDR3 comprises 15 residues. Here the CDR3 reads CASSYAWGRGAEAFF. The CDR3 coding sequence is TGTGCCAGCAGTTACGCTTGGGGGCGCGGCGCTGAAGCTTTCTTT.

This chain connects TRBV23-1 to TRBJ2-7; 7 bases fit TRBD1. TRBV23-1 falls under the ORF class, with uncertain function. V shed 0 bases and J 4 bases; nucleotides not matched to a gene: 3. The CDR3 extends over 14 amino acids. The CDR3 protein is CASSQSNRGYEQYF. CDR3 sequence (DNA): TGCGCCAGCAGTCAATCGAACAGGGGTTACGAGCAGTACTTC.

This clone is labeled as medium-sized (0.01 to 0.1%). The gene calls are TRBV6-4 and TRBJ1-1; D ambiguous. Germline V gene data show CDR1 as MRHNA and CDR2 as SNTAGT. The V end lost 2 bases, the J end lost 1 base, and 5 bases lay between the germline ends. The CDR3 length is 13 residues. The CDR3 here is CASSDTGNTEAFF. CDR3 nucleotide sequence: TGTGCCAGCAGTGACACGGGGAACACTGAAGCTTTCTTT.

This chain joins TRBV7-2 and TRBJ2-3; D gene uncertain. Germline V gene lookup returns CDR1 SGHTA and CDR2 FQGNSA. Trimming took 3 bases from V and 8 from J, leaving 6 bases between them. This CDR3 has 11 residues. CDR3 bases: TGTGCCAGCAGCTTCTCTCCTACGCAGTATTTT. Its protein is CASSFSPTQYF.

The chain uses TRBV9 and TRBJ2-3; 9 positions match TRBD2. The CDR3 has 16 residues. V was pared by 3 bases and J by 5 bases, with 10 bases of the junction left unmatched. Per germline, CDR1 SGDLS and CDR2 YYNGEE. The CDR3 DNA reads TGTGCCAGCAGCGGGGGGATAGCGGGAGTATTAGATACGCAGTATTTT. Amino acid sequence: CASSGGIAGVLDTQYF.

This chain uses TRBV30 with TRBJ1-2; 9 positions match TRBD1. The ends lost 2 bases at V and 2 bases at J; junction bases unmatched: 9. From germline, CDR1 is GTSNPN and CDR2 SVGIG (reference sequence). This CDR3 region has 16 residues. The CDR3 region is CAWSSPRDRANYGYTF. The CDR3 DNA is TGTGCCTGGAGTTCACCCCGGGACAGGGCAAACTATGGCTACACCTTC.

V gene TRBV7-2 combines with J gene TRBJ2-2, with 7 bases that match TRBD2. CDR3 length: 17 amino acids. CDR1 SGHTA and CDR2 FQGNSA come from the germline V gene. The V gene end was trimmed by 5 bases and the J gene end by 7 bases; junction bases not matched to a gene: 16. CDR3 amino acids: CASSARISWEGYGELFF. CDR3 bases: TGTGCCAGCAGCGCCCGAATATCGTGGGAGGGGTACGGGGAGCTGTTTTTT. Using reference TRBV7-2 and TRBJ2-2 for the parts outside the CDR3, the full variable domain is GAGVSQSPSNKVTEKGKDVELRCDPISGHTALYWYRQSLGQGLEFLIYFQGNSAPDKSGLPSDRFSAERTGGSVSTLTIQRTQQEDSAVYLCASSARISWEGYGELFFGEGSRLTVL.

V usage is TRBV9 and J usage is TRBJ2-1; the match to TRBD2 covers 7 bases. CDR3 length equals 16 residues. Germline loops: CDR1 SGDLS, CDR2 YYNGEE. The V gene end was trimmed by 0 bases and the J gene end by 5 bases; junction bases not matched to a gene: 8. CDR3 in amino acids: CASSVEPAGFNNEQFF. CDR3 sequence (DNA): TGTGCCAGCAGCGTAGAACCAGCGGGGTTCAACAATGAGCAGTTCTTC.

The chain combines TRBV10-3 with TRBJ1-1; tentative D call: TRBD1 (5 bases). CDR1 ENHRY and CDR2 SYGVKD come from the germline V gene. The CDR3 runs 14 residues. Trimming stripped 6 bases from V and 6 bases from J, with 17 bases between. CDR3 DNA: TGTGCCATCAGCCCCGGGACTGAAAGGTCTGAAGCTTTCTTT. Protein sequence: CAISPGTERSEAFF.

This clone showed up just once. J is TRBJ2-1 and V is TRBV15, with 8 bases identical to TRBD2. The CDR3 consists of 16 residues. V lost 2 bases and J lost 0; bases outside the gene matches: 3. The germline gives CDR1 LNHNV, CDR2 YYDKDF (reference sequence). CDR3 in DNA: TGTGCCACCAGCAGACTAGCGGGTGTCTCCTACAATGAGCAGTTCTTC. Translating it yields CATSRLAGVSYNEQFF.

The CDR3 DNA reads TGCGCCAGCAGCTCGAGGACAGATAGTCGGACCATTGCGAACACCGGGGAGCTGTTTTTT. Translating it yields CASSSRTDSRTIANTGELFF. The chain employs TRBV5-1 and TRBJ2-2; D might be TRBD1 (6 bases). This CDR3 has 20 residues. V was clipped by 3 bases and J by 0 bases, with 24 bases between them. Germline lookup yields CDR1 SGHRS and CDR2 YFSETQ.

This clone appeared a few times. The CDR3: CASSYWWTGEAYEQYF. Here the CDR3 DNA reads TGTGCCAGCAGCTACTGGTGGACAGGTGAGGCCTACGAGCAGTACTTC. The rearrangement uses TRBV7-9 and TRBJ2-7, with 7 bases lining up with TRBD1. The CDR3 has 16 residues. In germline, CDR1 is SEHNR, CDR2 FQNEAQ (reference sequence). V was pared by 4 bases and J by 2 bases, with 11 bases of the junction left unmatched.

The chain uses TRBV5-1 and TRBJ2-4, with D unresolved. Per germline, CDR1 SGHRS and CDR2 YFSETQ. V lost 0 bases and J lost 0, with 7 bases in between. The CDR3 contains 15 residues. CDR3 nucleotide sequence: TGCGCCAGCAGCTTGGGGAGTCTAGCCAAAAACATTCAGTACTTC. Its protein is CASSLGSLAKNIQYF.

The chain links TRBV30 to TRBJ2-1; 7 nucleotides agree with TRBD2. The CDR3 contains 13 residues. The junction had 10 bases not matched to a gene; V was cut back by 5 bases and J by 9 bases. CDR1 is GTSNPN, CDR2 SVGIG, per germline (reference sequence). Written as DNA, the CDR3 is TGTGCCTGGGGATCTAGCGGTTACGCTGAGCAGTTCTTC. It codes for CAWGSSGYAEQFF.